The rows below give T cell receptor beta chains drawn from one sample of a study of cytomegalovirus exposure and HLA in healthy donors. Repertoires were generated with immunoSEQ multiplex PCR, while TCRdb's copy carries only in-frame clones and drops some. The sample consists of about 110,000 clones, around 75% of them appearing once. Sequenced sample: PBMCs. These receptors were obtained from a female donor in good health and CMV-seronegative. Both conserved end residues are part of each CDR3.

j_call,v_call,cdr3_aa
TRBJ2-2,TRBV28,CASSKPSSYTGELFF
TRBJ2-3,TRBV19,CASSIGLAGEGDTQYF
TRBJ1-5,TRBV19,CASSIDHSSNQPQHF
TRBJ2-3,TRBV5-4,CASSSLAGGGTDTQYF
TRBJ2-2,TRBV5-1,CASSSGLNTGELFF
TRBJ2-7,TRBV27,CASSFLRDRGGREQYF
TRBJ1-5,TRBV5-5,CASSLGTVSNQPQHF
TRBJ2-3,TRBV19,CASSIVRGGPIAGPLDTQYF
TRBJ1-5,TRBV27,CASSPGTGVNQPQHF
TRBJ2-3,TRBV6-1,CASSFTDRFTDTQYF
TRBJ2-1,TRBV25-1,CASSTPRTSGQTYNEQFF
TRBJ1-1,TRBV27,CASSLSGGTWTTEAFF
TRBJ2-7,TRBV10-3,CAISDLAGYLEQYF
TRBJ2-6,TRBV5-1,CASSPLGTGGAGANVLTF
TRBJ2-7,TRBV10-2,CASTDPRRNLYEQYF
TRBJ1-3,TRBV30,CAWRRDRARGNTIYF
TRBJ2-7,TRBV10-3,CAISESLGGYEQYF
TRBJ1-1,TRBV10-3,CAISEGALWTEAFF
TRBJ1-3,TRBV6-4,CARATGDMDTIYF
TRBJ2-3,TRBV11-2,CASSPPSQRDTQYF
TRBJ2-3,TRBV5-1,CASSLEFASTGTQYF
TRBJ2-2,TRBV5-1,CASSSTWDRVLTGELFF
TRBJ2-1,TRBV4-3,CASSQGLAGGPSYNEQFF
TRBJ2-7,TRBV30,CAWSVLATISGTGETYEQYF
TRBJ2-1,TRBV18,CASSPSGANEQFF
TRBJ2-3,TRBV28,CASSWPFNIGAGGPTSTDTQYF
TRBJ1-6,TRBV10-2,CASSPRQAQGSPLHF
TRBJ2-1,TRBV19,CASSMSAGNEQFF
TRBJ1-1,TRBV7-3,CASSLSTGGGSGEAFF
TRBJ2-5,TRBV5-5,CASSLEAGGIQETQYF
TRBJ1-5,TRBV30,CAWSELNQPQHF
TRBJ1-3,TRBV2,CASSPGTGNTIYF
TRBJ2-3,TRBV27,CASSTYWTSGSKGDPDTQYF
TRBJ2-7,TRBV29-1,CSVTRGGGEQYF
TRBJ1-1,TRBV19,CASSKSGGKNTEAFF